This T cell receptor (beta chain) is from a study of blood T cell repertoires in COVID-19. In the study overall: Specimens from acute and convalescent COVID-19 originated in the United States, Italy and Spain.

CDR1 SNHLY and CDR2 FYNNEI come from the germline V gene. This CDR3 has 13 amino acids. Trimming cost V 2 bases and J 5 bases, with 10 bases left between them. The method was immunoSEQ multiplex PCR; TCRdb's version includes in-frame clones alone and lacks a portion of them. The repertoire holds 150,000 to 200,000 clones, 82% seen once, with almost 8.5% in the top ten. The specimen was peripheral blood. The sequence was collected from a woman in her 70s with acute or convalescent COVID-19. This sequence joins TRBV2 and TRBJ2-7; D perhaps matches TRBD1 (6 bases). CDR3 nucleotide sequence: TGTGCCAGCAGTGAAAGGGACATTGACGAGCAGTACTTC. Amino acids: CASSERDIDEQYF.